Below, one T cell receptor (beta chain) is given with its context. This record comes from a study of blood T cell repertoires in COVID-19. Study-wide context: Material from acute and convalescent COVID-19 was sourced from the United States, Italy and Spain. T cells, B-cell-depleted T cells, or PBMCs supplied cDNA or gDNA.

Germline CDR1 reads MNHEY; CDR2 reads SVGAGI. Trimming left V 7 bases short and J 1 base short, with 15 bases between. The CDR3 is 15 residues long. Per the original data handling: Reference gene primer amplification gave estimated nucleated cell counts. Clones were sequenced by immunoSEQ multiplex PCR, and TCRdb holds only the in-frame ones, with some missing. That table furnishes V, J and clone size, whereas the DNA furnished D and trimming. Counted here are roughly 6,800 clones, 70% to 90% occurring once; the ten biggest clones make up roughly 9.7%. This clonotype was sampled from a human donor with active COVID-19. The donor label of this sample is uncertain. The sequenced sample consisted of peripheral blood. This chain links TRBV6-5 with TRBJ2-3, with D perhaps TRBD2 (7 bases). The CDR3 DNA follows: TGTGCCAGCAAGGGGGGGGGCGGCCGCACAGATACGCAGTATTTT. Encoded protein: CASKGGGGRTDTQYF.